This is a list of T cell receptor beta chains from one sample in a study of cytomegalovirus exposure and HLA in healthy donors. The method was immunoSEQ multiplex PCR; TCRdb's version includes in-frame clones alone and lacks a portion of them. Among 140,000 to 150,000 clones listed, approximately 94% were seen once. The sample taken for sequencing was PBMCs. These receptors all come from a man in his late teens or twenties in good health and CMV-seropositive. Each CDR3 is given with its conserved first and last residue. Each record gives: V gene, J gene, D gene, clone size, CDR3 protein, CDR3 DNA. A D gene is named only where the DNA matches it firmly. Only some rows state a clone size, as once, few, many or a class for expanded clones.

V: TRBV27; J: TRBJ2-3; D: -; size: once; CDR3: CASSSLQGPDTQYF; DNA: TGTGCCAGCAGTTCTTTGCAGGGCCCAGATACGCAGTATTTT
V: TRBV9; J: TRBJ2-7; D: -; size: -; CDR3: CASSVAGGIHEQYF; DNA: TGTGCCAGCAGCGTAGCGGGGGGCATCCACGAGCAGTACTTC
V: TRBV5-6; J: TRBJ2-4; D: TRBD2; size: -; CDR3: CASSDWTSGSSKNIQYF; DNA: TGTGCCAGCAGCGATTGGACTAGCGGGAGTTCGAAAAACATTCAGTACTTC
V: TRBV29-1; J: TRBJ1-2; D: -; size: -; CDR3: CSVEDRGRYGYTF; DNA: TGCAGCGTTGAAGACAGGGGTCGCTATGGCTACACCTTC
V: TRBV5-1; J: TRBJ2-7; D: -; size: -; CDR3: CASSLTQSYEQYF; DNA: TGCGCCAGCAGCCTCACTCAATCCTACGAGCAGTACTTC
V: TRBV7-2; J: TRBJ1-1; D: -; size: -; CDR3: CASSLSRLNTEAFF; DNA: TGTGCCAGCAGCTTATCGAGATTGAACACTGAAGCTTTCTTT
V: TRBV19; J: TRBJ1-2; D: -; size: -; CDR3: CASSMQGLPYGYTF; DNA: TGTGCCAGTAGTATGCAGGGGTTGCCCTATGGCTACACCTTC
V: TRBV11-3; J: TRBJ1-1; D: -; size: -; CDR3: CASSATGYTEAFF; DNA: TGTGCCAGCAGCGCAACAGGGTACACTGAAGCTTTCTTT
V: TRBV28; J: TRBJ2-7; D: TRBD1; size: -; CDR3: CASSWTGGSYEQYF; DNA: TGTGCCAGCAGTTGGACAGGGGGCTCCTACGAGCAGTACTTC
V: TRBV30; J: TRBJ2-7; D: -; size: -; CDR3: CAWSVYGEQYF; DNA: TGTGCCTGGAGTGTATACGGCGAGCAGTACTTC
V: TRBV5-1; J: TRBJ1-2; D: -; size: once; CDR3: CASSLESRNYGYTF; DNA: TGCGCCAGCAGCTTGGAATCGCGAAACTATGGCTACACCTTC
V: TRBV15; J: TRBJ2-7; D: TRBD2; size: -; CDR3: CATRQREGYEQYF; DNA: TGTGCCACCCGCCAGCGGGAAGGATACGAGCAGTACTTC
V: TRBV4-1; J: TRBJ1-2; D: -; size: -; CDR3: CASSQDSTSNYGYTF; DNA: TGCGCCAGCAGCCAAGATTCGACAAGCAACTATGGCTACACCTTC
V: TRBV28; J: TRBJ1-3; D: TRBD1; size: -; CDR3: CASSLIDREDTIYF; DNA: TGTGCCAGCAGTTTAATCGACAGGGAGGACACCATATATTTT
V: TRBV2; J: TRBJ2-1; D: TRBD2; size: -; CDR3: CASSGLADGEQFF; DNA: TGTGCCAGCAGTGGACTAGCTGACGGTGAGCAGTTCTTC
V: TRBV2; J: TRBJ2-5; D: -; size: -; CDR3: CASMAYSGGWETQYF; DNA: TGTGCCAGCATGGCTTATAGCGGAGGGTGGGAGACCCAGTACTTC
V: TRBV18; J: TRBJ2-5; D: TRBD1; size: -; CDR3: CASSPGTEQETQYF; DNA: TGTGCCAGCTCACCGGGGACAGAACAAGAGACCCAGTACTTC
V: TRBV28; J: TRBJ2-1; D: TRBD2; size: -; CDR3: CASSTPSGRDNEQFF; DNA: TGTGCCAGCAGTACCCCTAGCGGGAGGGACAATGAGCAGTTCTTC
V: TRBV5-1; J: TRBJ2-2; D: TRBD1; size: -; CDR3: CASSLGGPTGQKRTGELFF; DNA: TGCGCCAGCAGCTTGGGGGGACCGACAGGGCAAAAGAGAACCGGGGAGCTGTTTTTT
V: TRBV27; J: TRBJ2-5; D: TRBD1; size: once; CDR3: CASSIRQGPWETQYF; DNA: TGTGCCAGCAGTATCCGACAGGGTCCTTGGGAGACCCAGTACTTC
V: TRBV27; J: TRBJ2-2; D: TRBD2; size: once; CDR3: CASTERGTSFYTGELFF; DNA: TGTGCCAGCACCGAACGGGGGACTAGTTTTTACACCGGGGAGCTGTTTTTT
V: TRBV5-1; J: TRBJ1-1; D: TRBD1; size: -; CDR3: CASSPGDRAETEAFF; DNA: TGCGCCAGCAGCCCTGGGGACAGGGCTGAGACTGAAGCTTTCTTT
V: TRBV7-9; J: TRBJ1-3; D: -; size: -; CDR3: CASSLALPGSSGNTIYF; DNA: TGTGCCAGCAGCTTAGCGCTCCCTGGGAGCTCTGGAAACACCATATATTTT
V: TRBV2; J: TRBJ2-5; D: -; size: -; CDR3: CASSEQGGGETQYF; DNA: TGTGCCAGCAGTGAACAGGGAGGGGGAGAGACCCAGTACTTC
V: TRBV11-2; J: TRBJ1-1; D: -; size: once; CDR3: CASSLGRGMAFF; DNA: TGTGCCAGCAGCTTAGGTAGAGGGATGGCTTTCTTT
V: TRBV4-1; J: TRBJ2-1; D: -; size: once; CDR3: CASPIPIDRSSYNEQFF; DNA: TGCGCCAGCCCGATCCCTATAGACAGAAGCTCCTACAATGAGCAGTTCTTC
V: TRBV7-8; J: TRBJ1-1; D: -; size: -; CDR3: CASSLGRGENTEAFF; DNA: TGTGCCAGCAGCTTAGGTCGGGGAGAAAACACTGAAGCTTTCTTT
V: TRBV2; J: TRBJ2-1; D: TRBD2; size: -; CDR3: CASSGTSGRTYNEQFF; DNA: TGTGCCAGCAGTGGGACTAGCGGGAGGACGTACAATGAGCAGTTCTTC
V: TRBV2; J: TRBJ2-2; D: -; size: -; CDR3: CASSAVAGELFF; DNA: TGTGCCAGCAGCGCGGTGGCCGGGGAGCTGTTTTTT
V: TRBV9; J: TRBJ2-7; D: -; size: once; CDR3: CASSVGPNTYEQYF; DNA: TGTGCCAGCAGCGTAGGCCCGAACACCTACGAGCAGTACTTC
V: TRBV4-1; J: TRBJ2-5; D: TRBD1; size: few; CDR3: CASSHRQGEETQYF; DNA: TGCGCCAGCAGCCACCGACAGGGTGAAGAGACCCAGTACTTC
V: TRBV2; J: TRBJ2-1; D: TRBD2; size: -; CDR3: CASSSPSGTPRGEQFF; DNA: TGTGCCAGCAGTAGTCCTAGCGGGACCCCCCGGGGTGAGCAGTTCTTC
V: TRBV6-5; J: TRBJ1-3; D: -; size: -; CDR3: CASSPFSGNTIYF; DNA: TGTGCCAGCAGCCCTTTCTCTGGAAACACCATATATTTT
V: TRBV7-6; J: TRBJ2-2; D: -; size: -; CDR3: CASSFFQHGGGELFF; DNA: TGTGCCAGCAGCTTTTTTCAGCACGGCGGCGGGGAGCTGTTTTTT
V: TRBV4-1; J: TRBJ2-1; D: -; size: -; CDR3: CASSQGVSGAPIYAQFF; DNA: TGCGCCAGCAGCCAAGGGGTTTCCGGAGCGCCAATTTACGCGCAGTTCTTC
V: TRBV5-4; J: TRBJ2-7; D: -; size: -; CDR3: CASSYIGVLASYEQYF; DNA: TGTGCCAGCAGCTATATAGGGGTTTTAGCTTCCTACGAGCAGTACTTC
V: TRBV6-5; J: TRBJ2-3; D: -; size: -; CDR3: CASSYSGRNTDTQYF; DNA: TGTGCCAGCAGTTACTCGGGCAGGAACACAGATACGCAGTATTTT
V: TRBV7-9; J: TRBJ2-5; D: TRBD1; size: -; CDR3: CASSLIAGGRETQYF; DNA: TGTGCCAGCAGCTTAATTGCAGGGGGAAGAGAGACCCAGTACTTC
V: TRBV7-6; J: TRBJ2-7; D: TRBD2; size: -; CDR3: CASSSAVLAASYEQYF; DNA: TGTGCCAGCAGCTCAGCCGTCCTAGCGGCCTCCTACGAGCAGTACTTC
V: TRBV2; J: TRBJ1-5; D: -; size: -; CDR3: CASSPMQGRSSNQPQHF; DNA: TGTGCCAGCAGTCCGATGCAGGGAAGGAGCAGCAATCAGCCCCAGCATTTT
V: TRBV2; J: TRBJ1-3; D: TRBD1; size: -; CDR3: CASSEYRGENTIYF; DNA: TGTGCCAGCAGTGAATACAGGGGGGAAAACACCATATATTTT
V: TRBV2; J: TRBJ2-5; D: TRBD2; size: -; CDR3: CASSDNSGEVYIRETQYF; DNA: TGTGCCAGCAGTGATAATAGCGGGGAGGTATATATTAGAGAGACCCAGTACTTC
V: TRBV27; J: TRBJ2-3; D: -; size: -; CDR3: CATEPRVTDTQYF; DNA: TGTGCCACCGAACCCAGGGTGACAGATACGCAGTATTTT
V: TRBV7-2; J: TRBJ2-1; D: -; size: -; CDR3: CASSSTASDEQFF; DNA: TGTGCCAGCAGCTCCACCGCTAGCGACGAGCAGTTCTTC
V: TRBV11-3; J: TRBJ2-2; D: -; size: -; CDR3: CASSLRGTGELFF; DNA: TGTGCCAGCAGCTTAAGGGGGACCGGGGAGCTGTTTTTT